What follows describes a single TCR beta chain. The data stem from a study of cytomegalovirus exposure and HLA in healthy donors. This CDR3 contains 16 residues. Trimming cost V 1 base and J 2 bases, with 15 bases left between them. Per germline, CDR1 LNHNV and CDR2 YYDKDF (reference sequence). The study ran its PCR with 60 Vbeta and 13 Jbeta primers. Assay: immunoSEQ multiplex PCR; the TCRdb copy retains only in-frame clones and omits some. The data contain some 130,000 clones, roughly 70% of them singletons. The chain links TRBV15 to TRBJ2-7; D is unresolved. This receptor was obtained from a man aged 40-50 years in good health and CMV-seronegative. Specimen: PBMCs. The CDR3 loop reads CATSRGPTVTAYEQYF. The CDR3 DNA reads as TGTGCCACCAGCAGAGGCCCCACAGTGACCGCCTACGAGCAGTACTTC.